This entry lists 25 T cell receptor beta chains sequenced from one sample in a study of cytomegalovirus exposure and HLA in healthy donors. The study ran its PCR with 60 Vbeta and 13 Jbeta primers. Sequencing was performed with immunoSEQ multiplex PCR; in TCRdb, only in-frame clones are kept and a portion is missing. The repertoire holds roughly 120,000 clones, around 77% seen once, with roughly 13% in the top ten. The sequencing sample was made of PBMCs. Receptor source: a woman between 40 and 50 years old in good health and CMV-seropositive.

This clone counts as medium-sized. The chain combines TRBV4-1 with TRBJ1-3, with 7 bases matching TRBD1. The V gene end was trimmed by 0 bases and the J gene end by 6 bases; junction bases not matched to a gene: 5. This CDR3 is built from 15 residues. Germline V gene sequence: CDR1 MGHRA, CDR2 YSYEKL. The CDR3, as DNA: TGCGCCAGCAGCCAAGAGGAACAGGGGCTAAACACCATATATTTT. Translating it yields CASSQEEQGLNTIYF.

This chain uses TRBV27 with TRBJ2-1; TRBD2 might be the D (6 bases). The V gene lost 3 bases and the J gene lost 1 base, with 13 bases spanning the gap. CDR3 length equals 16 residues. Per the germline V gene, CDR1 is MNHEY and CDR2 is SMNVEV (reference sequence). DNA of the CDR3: TGTGCCAGCAGTTTCGTCGGGACTGCTTCCTACAATGAGCAGTTCTTC. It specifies CASSFVGTASYNEQFF.

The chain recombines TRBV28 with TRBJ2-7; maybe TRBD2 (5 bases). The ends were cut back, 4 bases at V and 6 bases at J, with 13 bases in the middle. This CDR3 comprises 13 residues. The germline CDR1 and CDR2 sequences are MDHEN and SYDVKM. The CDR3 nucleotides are TGTGCCAGCAGTTCTTACCGGGGAACCGAGCAGTACTTC. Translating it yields CASSSYRGTEQYF. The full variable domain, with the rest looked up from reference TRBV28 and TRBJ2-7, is DVKVTQSSRYLVKRTGEKVFLECVQDMDHENMFWYRQDPGLGLRLIYFSYDVKMKEKGDIPEGYSVSREKKERFSLILESASTNQTSMYLCASSSYRGTEQYFGPGTRLTVT.

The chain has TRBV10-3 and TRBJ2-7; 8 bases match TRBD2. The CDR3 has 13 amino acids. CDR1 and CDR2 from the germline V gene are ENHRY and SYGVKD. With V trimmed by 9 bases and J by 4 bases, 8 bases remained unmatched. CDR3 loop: CAISTSGLYEQYF. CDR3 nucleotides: TGTGCCATATCAACTAGCGGACTATACGAGCAGTACTTC.

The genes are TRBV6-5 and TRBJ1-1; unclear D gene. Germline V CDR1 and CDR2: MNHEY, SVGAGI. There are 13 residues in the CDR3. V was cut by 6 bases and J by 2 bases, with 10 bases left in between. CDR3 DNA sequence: TGTGCCAGCAGCCTCTCCCTTAACACTGAAGCTTTCTTT. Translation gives CASSLSLNTEAFF.

The CDR3 loop is CASSQETGGYYEQYF. The CDR3 DNA sequence: TGCGCCAGCAGCCAAGAGACGGGAGGGTACTACGAGCAGTACTTC. The V call is TRBV4-1, the J call TRBJ2-7, with 8 bases that match TRBD2. CDR3 size: 15 residues. J gave up 3 bases and V 0 bases, and 4 bases lay outside the gene matches. In germline, CDR1 is MGHRA, CDR2 YSYEKL.

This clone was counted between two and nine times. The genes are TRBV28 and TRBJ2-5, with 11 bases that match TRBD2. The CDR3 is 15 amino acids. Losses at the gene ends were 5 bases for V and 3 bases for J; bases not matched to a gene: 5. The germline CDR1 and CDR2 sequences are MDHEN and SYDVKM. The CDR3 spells CASSLGTSGEETQYF. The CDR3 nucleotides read TGTGCCAGCAGTCTGGGGACTAGCGGAGAAGAGACCCAGTACTTC.

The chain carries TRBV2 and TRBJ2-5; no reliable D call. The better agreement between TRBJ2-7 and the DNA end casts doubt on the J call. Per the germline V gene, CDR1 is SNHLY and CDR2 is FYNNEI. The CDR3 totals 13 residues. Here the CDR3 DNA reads TGTGCCAGCAGTGATGGGCTCCAAATCGAGCAGTACTTC. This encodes CASSDGLQIEQYF.

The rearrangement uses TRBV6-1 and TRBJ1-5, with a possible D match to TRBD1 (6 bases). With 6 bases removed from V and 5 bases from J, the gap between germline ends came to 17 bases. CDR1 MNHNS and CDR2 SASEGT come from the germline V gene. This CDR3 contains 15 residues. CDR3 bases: TGTGCCAGCAGCGAAAGGGGGGGCCTCGATCAGCCCCAGCATTTT. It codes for CASSERGGLDQPQHF.

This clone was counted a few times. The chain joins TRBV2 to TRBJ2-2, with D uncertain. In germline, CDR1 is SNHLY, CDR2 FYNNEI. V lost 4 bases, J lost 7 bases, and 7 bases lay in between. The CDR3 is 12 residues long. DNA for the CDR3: TGTGCCAGCAGTGTCAGGATCGGGGAGCTGTTTTTT. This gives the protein CASSVRIGELFF.

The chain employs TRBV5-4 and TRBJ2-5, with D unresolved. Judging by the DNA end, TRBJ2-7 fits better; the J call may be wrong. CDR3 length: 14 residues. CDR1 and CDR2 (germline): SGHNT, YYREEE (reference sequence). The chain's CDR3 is CASSPWAFLYEQYF. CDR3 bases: TGTGCCAGCAGCCCATGGGCCTTTCTCTACGAGCAGTACTTC.

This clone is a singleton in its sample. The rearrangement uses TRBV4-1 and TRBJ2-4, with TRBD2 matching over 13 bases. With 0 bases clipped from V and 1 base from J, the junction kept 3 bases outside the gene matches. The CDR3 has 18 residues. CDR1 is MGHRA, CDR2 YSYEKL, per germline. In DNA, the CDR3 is TGCGCCAGCAGCCAAGATCTGACTAGCGGGGGGGCCAAAAACATTCAGTACTTC. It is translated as CASSQDLTSGGAKNIQYF.

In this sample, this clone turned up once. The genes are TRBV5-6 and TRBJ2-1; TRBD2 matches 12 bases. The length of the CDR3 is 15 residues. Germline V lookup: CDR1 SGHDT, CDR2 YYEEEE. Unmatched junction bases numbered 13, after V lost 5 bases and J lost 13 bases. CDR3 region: CASSFPGLAGQGQFF. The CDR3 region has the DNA TGTGCCAGCAGTTTTCCGGGACTAGCGGGTCAGGGTCAGTTCTTC.

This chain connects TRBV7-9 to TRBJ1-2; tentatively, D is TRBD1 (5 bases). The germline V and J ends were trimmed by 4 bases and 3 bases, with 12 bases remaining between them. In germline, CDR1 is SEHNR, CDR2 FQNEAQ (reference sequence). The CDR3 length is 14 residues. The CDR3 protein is CASSSTRDYYGYTF. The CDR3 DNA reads TGTGCCAGCAGCTCCACCAGGGACTACTATGGCTACACCTTC.

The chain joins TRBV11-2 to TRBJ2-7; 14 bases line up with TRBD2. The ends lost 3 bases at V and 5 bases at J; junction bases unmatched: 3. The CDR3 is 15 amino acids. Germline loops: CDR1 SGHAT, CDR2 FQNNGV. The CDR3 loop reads CASSLTSGRANEQYF. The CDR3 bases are TGTGCCAGCAGCTTGACTAGCGGGAGGGCTAACGAGCAGTACTTC.

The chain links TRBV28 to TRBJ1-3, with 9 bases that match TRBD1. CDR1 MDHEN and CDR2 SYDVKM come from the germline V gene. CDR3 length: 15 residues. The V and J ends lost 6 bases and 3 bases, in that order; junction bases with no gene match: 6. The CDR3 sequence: CASRETGGSGNTIYF. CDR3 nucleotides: TGTGCCAGCAGGGAAACAGGGGGCAGTGGAAACACCATATATTTT.

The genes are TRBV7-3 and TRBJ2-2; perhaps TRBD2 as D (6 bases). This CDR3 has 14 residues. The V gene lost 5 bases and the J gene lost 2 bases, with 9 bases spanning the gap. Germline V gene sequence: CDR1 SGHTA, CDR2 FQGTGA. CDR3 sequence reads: CASSRGLNTGELFF. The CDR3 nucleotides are TGTGCCAGCAGCCGGGGACTCAACACCGGGGAGCTGTTTTTT.

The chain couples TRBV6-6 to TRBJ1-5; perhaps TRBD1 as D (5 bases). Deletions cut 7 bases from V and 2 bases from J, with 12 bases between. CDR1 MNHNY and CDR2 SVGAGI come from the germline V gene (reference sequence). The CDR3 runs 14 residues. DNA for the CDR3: TGTGCCAGCATCCCCGGACATCGCAATCAGCCCCAGCATTTT. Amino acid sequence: CASIPGHRNQPQHF.

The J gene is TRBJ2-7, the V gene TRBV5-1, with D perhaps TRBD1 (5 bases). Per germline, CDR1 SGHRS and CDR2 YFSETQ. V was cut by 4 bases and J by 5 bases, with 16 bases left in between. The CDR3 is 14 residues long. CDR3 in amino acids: CASSPPGRVNEQYF. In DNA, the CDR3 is TGCGCCAGCAGCCCCCCGGGCAGGGTCAACGAGCAGTACTTC. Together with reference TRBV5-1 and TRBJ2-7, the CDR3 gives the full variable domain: KAGVTQTPRYLIKTRGQQVTLSCSPISGHRSVSWYQQTPGQGLQFLFEYFSETQRNKGNFPGRFSGRQFSNSRSEMNVSTLELGDSALYLCASSPPGRVNEQYFGPGTRLTVT.

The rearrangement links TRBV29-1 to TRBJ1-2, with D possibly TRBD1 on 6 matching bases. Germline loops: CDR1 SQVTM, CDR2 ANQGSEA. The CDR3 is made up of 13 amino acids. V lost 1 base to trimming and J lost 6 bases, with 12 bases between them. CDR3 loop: CSVEGQEADGYTF. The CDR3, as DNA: TGCAGCGTTGAAGGACAGGAGGCCGATGGCTACACCTTC. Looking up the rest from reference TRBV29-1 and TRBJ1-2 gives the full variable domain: SAVISQKPSRDICQRGTSLTIQCQVDSQVTMMFWYRQQPGQSLTLIATANQGSEATYESGFVIDKFPISRPNLTFSTLTVSNMSPEDSSIYLCSVEGQEADGYTFGSGTRLTVV.

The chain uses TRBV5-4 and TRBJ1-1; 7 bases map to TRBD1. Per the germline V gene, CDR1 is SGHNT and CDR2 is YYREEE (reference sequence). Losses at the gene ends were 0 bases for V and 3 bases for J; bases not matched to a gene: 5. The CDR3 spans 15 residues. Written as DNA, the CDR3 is TGTGCCAGCAGCTTGGCCGGCAGGGGGGACACTGAAGCTTTCTTT. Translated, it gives CASSLAGRGDTEAFF.

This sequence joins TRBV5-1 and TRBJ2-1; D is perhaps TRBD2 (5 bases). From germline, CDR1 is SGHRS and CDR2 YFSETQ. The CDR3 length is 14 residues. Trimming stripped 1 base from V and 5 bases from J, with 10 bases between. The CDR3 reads CASSLRAADNEQFF. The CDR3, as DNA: TGCGCCAGCAGCTTGCGGGCAGCGGACAATGAGCAGTTCTTC. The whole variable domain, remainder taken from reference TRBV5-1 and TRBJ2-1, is KAGVTQTPRYLIKTRGQQVTLSCSPISGHRSVSWYQQTPGQGLQFLFEYFSETQRNKGNFPGRFSGRQFSNSRSEMNVSTLELGDSALYLCASSLRAADNEQFFGPGTRLTVL.

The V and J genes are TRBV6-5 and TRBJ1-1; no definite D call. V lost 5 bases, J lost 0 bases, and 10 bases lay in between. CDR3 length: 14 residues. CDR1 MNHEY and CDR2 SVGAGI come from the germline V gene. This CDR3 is CASSPQRMNTEAFF. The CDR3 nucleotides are TGTGCCAGCAGTCCCCAGCGCATGAACACTGAAGCTTTCTTT.

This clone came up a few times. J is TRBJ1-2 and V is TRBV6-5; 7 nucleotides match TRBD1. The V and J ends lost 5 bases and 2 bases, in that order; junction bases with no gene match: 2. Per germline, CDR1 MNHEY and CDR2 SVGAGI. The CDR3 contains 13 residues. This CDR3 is CASSRQGNYGYTF. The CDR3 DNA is TGTGCCAGCAGTCGACAGGGAAACTATGGCTACACCTTC.

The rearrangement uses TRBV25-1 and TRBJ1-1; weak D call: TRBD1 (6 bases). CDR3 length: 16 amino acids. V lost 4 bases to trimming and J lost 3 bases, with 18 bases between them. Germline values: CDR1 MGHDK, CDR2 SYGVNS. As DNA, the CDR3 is TGTGCCAGCAGTGCTGGGGACATCCCAGCGGACACTGAAGCTTTCTTT. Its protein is CASSAGDIPADTEAFF.